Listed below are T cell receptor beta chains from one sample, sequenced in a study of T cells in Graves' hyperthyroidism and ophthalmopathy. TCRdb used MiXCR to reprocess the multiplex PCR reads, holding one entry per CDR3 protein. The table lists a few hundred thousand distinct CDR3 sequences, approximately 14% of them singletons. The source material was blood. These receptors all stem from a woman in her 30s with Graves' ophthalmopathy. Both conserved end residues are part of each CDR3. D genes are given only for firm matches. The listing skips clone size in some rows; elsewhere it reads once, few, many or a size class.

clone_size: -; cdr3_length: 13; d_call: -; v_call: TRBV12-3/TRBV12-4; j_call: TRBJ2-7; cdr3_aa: CASSLKRRNEQYF; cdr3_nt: TGTGCCAGCAGTTTAAAAAGGAGGAATGAGCAGTACTTC
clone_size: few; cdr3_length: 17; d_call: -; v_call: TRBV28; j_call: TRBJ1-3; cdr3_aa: CASSLTRPPASGNTIYF; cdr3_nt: TGTGCCAGCAGTTTAACCCGACCACCTGCGTCTGGAAACACCATATATTTT
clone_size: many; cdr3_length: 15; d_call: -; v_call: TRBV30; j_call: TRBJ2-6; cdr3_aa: CAWISRGSGANVLTF; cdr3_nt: TGTGCCTGGATTTCACGGGGCTCTGGGGCCAACGTCCTGACTTTC
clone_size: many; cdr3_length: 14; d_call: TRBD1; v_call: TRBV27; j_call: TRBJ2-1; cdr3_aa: CASSGTGWYNEQFF; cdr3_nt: TGTGCCAGCAGTGGGACAGGGTGGTACAATGAGCAGTTCTTC
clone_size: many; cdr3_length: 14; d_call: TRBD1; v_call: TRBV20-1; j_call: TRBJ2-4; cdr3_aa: CSARQGGGKNIQYF; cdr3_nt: TGCAGTGCGAGACAGGGGGGCGGCAAAAACATTCAGTACTTC
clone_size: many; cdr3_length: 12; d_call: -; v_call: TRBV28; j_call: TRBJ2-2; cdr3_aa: CASSFLWGELFF; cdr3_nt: TGTGCCAGCAGTTTCCTCTGGGGGGAGCTGTTTTTT
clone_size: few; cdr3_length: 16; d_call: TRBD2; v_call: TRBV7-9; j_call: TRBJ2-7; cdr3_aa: CASSLGARGLAYEQYF; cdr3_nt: TGTGCCAGCAGCTTAGGCGCGCGGGGGTTAGCCTACGAGCAGTACTTC
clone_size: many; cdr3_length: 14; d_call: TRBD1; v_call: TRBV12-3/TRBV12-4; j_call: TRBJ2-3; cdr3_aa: CASKLGTGPDTQYF; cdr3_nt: TGTGCCAGCAAACTAGGGACAGGGCCAGATACGCAGTATTTT
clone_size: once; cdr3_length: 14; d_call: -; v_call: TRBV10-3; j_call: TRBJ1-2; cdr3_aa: CAISENVRFDGYTF; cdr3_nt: TGTGCCATCAGTGAGAACGTGAGGTTCGATGGCTACACCTTC
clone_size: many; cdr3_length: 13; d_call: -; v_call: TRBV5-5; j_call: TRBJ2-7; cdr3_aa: CASSFQVSYEQYF; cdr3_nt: -
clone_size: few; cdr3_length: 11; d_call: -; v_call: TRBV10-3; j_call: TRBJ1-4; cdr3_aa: CATRAGVGLFF; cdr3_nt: TGTGCGACCCGTGCGGGGGTAGGACTGTTTTTT